This T cell receptor (beta chain) comes out of a study of cytomegalovirus exposure and HLA in healthy donors. Overall study findings and caveats: Later, an analysis showed that TCR beta chains associated with HLA were more clonally expanded than others that were equally common. Confirmation was obtained in vitro that a few CMV-associated chains are specific for CMV antigens.

Donors in the study were healthy people who gave bone marrow. 60 Vbeta and 13 Jbeta primers were used in PCR. Sequenced by immunoSEQ multiplex PCR; TCRdb stores in-frame clones only, minus some. This table holds about 120,000 clones, 70% to 85% found once. Details on this clone: The antigen remains undetermined. Distinct nucleotide sequences in the sample also encode this CDR3.

Sequencing was done on a sample of PBMCs. The source of this sequence is a man aged 45-65 years in good health and CMV-seropositive.

CDR3 loop: CASSSGGQPQHF. DNA of the CDR3: TGTGCCAGCAGTTCGGGGGGGCAGCCCCAGCATTTT. The chain carries TRBV28 and TRBJ1-5, with a possible D match to TRBD1 (5 bases). V was trimmed by 4 bases and J by 7 bases, leaving 8 bases between them. This CDR3 has 12 residues. The germline CDR1 and CDR2 sequences are MDHEN and SYDVKM.